These 26 T cell receptor beta chains were sequenced from one sample in a study of blood T cell repertoires in COVID-19. The table came from immunoSEQ multiplex PCR; TCRdb's copy has only in-frame clones and leaves some out. Among some 290,000 clones, 90% were seen once, and the ten largest hold 2.9%. The sequenced sample was peripheral blood. The receptors here all came from a woman in her twenties or thirties with COVID-19, enrolled during active disease.

V and J are TRBV11-2 and TRBJ2-7; TRBD2 is a possible D gene (6 bases). Trimming removed 5 bases from V and 3 bases from J, with 11 bases in between. The CDR3 runs to 13 residues. The V gene's germline CDR1 is SGHAT and CDR2 FQNNGV. The DNA for the CDR3 is TGTGCCAGCAGCCAGGGACTGCTCTACGAGCAGTACTTC. This gives the protein CASSQGLLYEQYF. The full variable domain, its missing parts supplied by reference TRBV11-2 and TRBJ2-7, is EAGVAQSPRYKIIEKRQSVAFWCNPISGHATLYWYQQILGQGPKLLIQFQNNGVVDDSQLPKDRFSAERLKGVDSTLKIQPAKLEDSAVYLCASSQGLLYEQYFGPGTRLTVT.

This chain joins TRBV7-9 and TRBJ2-1, with TRBD2 identical over 10 bases. The CDR3 is 16 amino acids. The ends lost 3 bases at V and 4 bases at J; junction bases unmatched: 6. In germline, CDR1 is SEHNR, CDR2 FQNEAQ (reference sequence). This CDR3 reads CASSFRSLAGYNEQFF. DNA for the CDR3: TGTGCCAGCAGCTTTCGATCACTAGCGGGATACAATGAGCAGTTCTTC.

The rearrangement links TRBV19 to TRBJ2-3, with 10 bases that match TRBD1. Per germline, CDR1 LNHDA and CDR2 SQIVND (reference sequence). J gave up 3 bases and V 5 bases, and 5 bases lay outside the gene matches. This CDR3 has 15 amino acids. CDR3 sequence (DNA): TGTGCCAGTAGTCCGCGGACAGGGGGGACAGATACGCAGTATTTT. Protein sequence: CASSPRTGGTDTQYF.

V and J are TRBV13 and TRBJ2-7; possibly TRBD2 for D (5 bases). This CDR3 comprises 15 residues. V was clipped by 3 bases and J by 7 bases, with 19 bases between them. Looked up from germline, CDR1 is PRHDT and CDR2 is FYEKMQ (reference sequence). The DNA of the CDR3 is TGTGCCAGCAGCTTTCAACGGGAACCCAAGGCGGAGCAGTACTTC. Amino acid sequence: CASSFQREPKAEQYF.

The chain uses TRBV5-1 and TRBJ1-1; 8 bases are a match to TRBD1. This CDR3 has 15 amino acids. Unmatched junction bases numbered 6, after V lost 2 bases and J lost 3 bases. Germline V gene lookup returns CDR1 SGHRS and CDR2 YFSETQ. The CDR3 DNA is TGCGCCAGCAGCTTACAAACAGGGGGTTACACTGAAGCTTTCTTT. It is translated as CASSLQTGGYTEAFF.

The chain combines TRBV28 with TRBJ1-1; possibly TRBD1 for D (6 bases). The CDR3 runs to 15 residues. Germline CDR1 is MDHEN and CDR2 is SYDVKM. V lost 7 bases and J 3 bases, leaving 18 bases between the germline ends. CDR3: CASTKRYRVDTEAFF. The CDR3 region has the DNA TGTGCCAGCACCAAGAGATACAGGGTGGACACTGAAGCTTTCTTT.

The CDR3 DNA sequence: TGCGCCAGCACCATATACAGGGGTTCGAACACTGAAGCTTTCTTT. This encodes CASTIYRGSNTEAFF. The V gene is TRBV5-1, the J gene TRBJ1-1; 7 bases match TRBD1. The CDR3 extends over 15 amino acids. The germline V gene encodes CDR1 SGHRS and CDR2 YFSETQ. Trimming removed 6 bases from V and 1 base from J; junction bases left unmatched: 9.

This clone occurred a few times. The chain carries TRBV5-1 and TRBJ1-2; TRBD1 agrees at 7 bases. This CDR3 is 13 amino acids long. Germline CDR1 reads SGHRS; CDR2 reads YFSETQ. V lost 2 bases to trimming and J lost 6 bases; unmatched junction nucleotides: 4. The CDR3 spells CASSFGTADGYTF. The CDR3 coding sequence is TGCGCCAGCAGCTTTGGGACAGCGGATGGCTACACCTTC. The full variable domain, with the rest looked up from reference TRBV5-1 and TRBJ1-2, is KAGVTQTPRYLIKTRGQQVTLSCSPISGHRSVSWYQQTPGQGLQFLFEYFSETQRNKGNFPGRFSGRQFSNSRSEMNVSTLELGDSALYLCASSFGTADGYTFGSGTRLTVV.

The V and J genes are TRBV27 and TRBJ1-1; D is unclear. V lost 6 bases, J lost 2 bases, and 13 bases lay in between. The V gene's germline CDR1 is MNHEY and CDR2 SMNVEV (reference sequence). The CDR3 has 14 residues. The CDR3 loop reads CASRTFGVNTEAFF. CDR3 nucleotide sequence: TGTGCCAGCAGGACCTTCGGGGTAAACACTGAAGCTTTCTTT.

CDR3 region: CASRVEGTYEQYF. CDR3 in DNA: TGTGCCAGCAGGGTGGAGGGTACCTACGAGCAGTACTTC. This sequence joins TRBV25-1 and TRBJ2-7; D may be TRBD2 (6 bases). This CDR3 has 13 amino acids. Germline V CDR1 and CDR2: MGHDK, SYGVNS. The V and J ends lost 6 bases and 2 bases respectively, with 11 bases between them.

The rearrangement links TRBV19 to TRBJ1-1; 7 bases line up with TRBD1. With 4 bases clipped from V and 1 base from J, the junction kept 3 bases outside the gene matches. CDR3 length equals 14 residues. Germline lookup yields CDR1 LNHDA and CDR2 SQIVND (reference sequence). CDR3 sequence: CASSRQGSNTEAFF. In nucleotides, the CDR3 is TGTGCCAGTAGTAGACAGGGATCGAACACTGAAGCTTTCTTT.

This rearrangement joins TRBV19 to TRBJ2-3, with 9 bases aligning to TRBD2. Losses at the gene ends were 5 bases for V and 3 bases for J; bases not matched to a gene: 3. CDR1 is LNHDA, CDR2 SQIVND, per germline (reference sequence). This CDR3 contains 14 residues. The CDR3 region is CASSAGGFTDTQYF. The CDR3 nucleotides are TGTGCCAGTAGTGCGGGAGGGTTTACAGATACGCAGTATTTT.

This clone was counted a few times. The chain recombines TRBV27 with TRBJ2-7, with D possibly TRBD2 on 6 matching bases. This CDR3 is built from 15 residues. V lost 5 bases to trimming and J lost 1 base, with 15 bases between them. The germline gives CDR1 MNHEY, CDR2 SMNVEV (reference sequence). CDR3 nucleotide sequence: TGTGCCAGCAGTGGTCCGGGACTGGAGTCCTACGAGCAGTACTTC. Translating gives CASSGPGLESYEQYF.

The genes are TRBV18 and TRBJ1-1; the match to TRBD1 covers 9 bases. Germline-derived CDR1 and CDR2 are KGHSH and LQKENI. The trim removed 1 base at V and 4 bases at J, leaving 1 base unmatched. CDR3 length: 14 amino acids. In DNA, the CDR3 is TGTGCCAGCTCACCACTGGACAGGGGCACTGAAGCTTTCTTT. Its protein product is CASSPLDRGTEAFF.

The CDR3: CATSTGNSPLHF. Here the CDR3 DNA reads TGTGCCACCTCGACTGGTAATTCACCCCTCCACTTT. The V gene is TRBV30, the J gene TRBJ1-6; D gene unclear. Germline V gives CDR1 GTSNPN, CDR2 SVGIG (reference sequence). The V end lost 8 bases, the J end lost 6 bases, and 11 bases lay between the germline ends. This CDR3 has 12 amino acids.

This chain joins TRBV10-2 and TRBJ2-1; tentatively, D is TRBD2 (6 bases). The CDR3 runs to 16 residues. V was clipped by 1 base and J by 0 bases, with 10 bases between them. Germline V gene lookup returns CDR1 WSHSY and CDR2 SAAADI. The CDR3 loop reads CASSELGLSSYNEQFF. The CDR3 DNA reads as TGCGCCAGCAGTGAGTTGGGACTCAGCTCCTACAATGAGCAGTTCTTC.

This clone came up once. This chain joins TRBV13 and TRBJ2-1; 9 nucleotides line up with TRBD1. With 5 bases clipped from V and 6 bases from J, the junction kept 5 bases outside the gene matches. Germline-derived CDR1 and CDR2 are PRHDT and FYEKMQ (reference sequence). The CDR3 is 14 residues long. CDR3 DNA: TGTGCCAGCAGCGGGGACAGGGAGATCAATGAGCAGTTCTTC. Amino acids: CASSGDREINEQFF.

This clone was observed a single time. The V gene is TRBV4-2, the J gene TRBJ1-1; tentatively, D is TRBD1 (5 bases). Trimming took 4 bases from V and 0 from J, leaving 18 bases between them. The CDR3 is made up of 17 amino acids. Germline CDR1 reads LGHNA; CDR2 reads YNFKEQ. The CDR3, as DNA: TGTGCCAGCAGCCTAATCGGGGGATTAGGGTTGAACACTGAAGCTTTCTTT. Residues: CASSLIGGLGLNTEAFF.

The chain joins TRBV30 to TRBJ2-7, with D possibly matching TRBD1 (6 bases). In germline, CDR1 is GTSNPN, CDR2 SVGIG (reference sequence). The CDR3 has 15 residues. V was trimmed by 1 base and J by 0 bases, leaving 13 bases between them. As DNA, the CDR3 is TGTGCCTGGAGTGCTGGAATGGGGGCCTCCTACGAGCAGTACTTC. It codes for CAWSAGMGASYEQYF.

The CDR3 protein is CASSQGGREAANEQFF. In DNA form, the CDR3 reads TGTGCCAGCAGCCAAGGTGGGCGGGAGGCAGCTAATGAGCAGTTCTTC. The chain recombines TRBV4-2 with TRBJ2-1; TRBD2 agrees at 8 bases. The trim removed 1 base at V and 7 bases at J, leaving 9 bases unmatched. The CDR3 runs 16 residues. The germline gives CDR1 LGHNA, CDR2 YNFKEQ.

The chain has TRBV18 and TRBJ2-3, with 9 bases that match TRBD2. There are 15 residues in the CDR3. Trimming cost V 3 bases and J 5 bases; bases outside gene matches: 6. The germline gives CDR1 KGHSH, CDR2 LQKENI. The CDR3 DNA sequence: TGTGCCAGCTCACCCCCTAGCGGGAAAGAAGATACGCAGTATTTT. This encodes CASSPPSGKEDTQYF.

This chain uses TRBV5-1 with TRBJ2-2; D may be TRBD2 (6 bases). CDR1 and CDR2 from the germline V gene are SGHRS and YFSETQ. This CDR3 has 16 residues. V was cut by 4 bases and J by 4 bases, with 17 bases left in between. CDR3 in amino acids: CASSGRLDSGTGELFF. CDR3 sequence (DNA): TGCGCCAGCAGCGGAAGACTAGATTCGGGCACCGGGGAGCTGTTTTTT.

The V and J genes are TRBV27 and TRBJ2-7, with TRBD1 matching 9 bases. CDR1 is MNHEY, CDR2 SMNVEV, per germline (reference sequence). The CDR3 contains 19 residues. The junction had 16 bases not matched to a gene; V was cut back by 3 bases and J by 1 base. The CDR3: CASSFSFPGQGAPSYEQYF. In DNA, the CDR3 is TGTGCCAGCAGTTTCTCCTTCCCGGGACAGGGTGCCCCGTCCTACGAGCAGTACTTC.

V usage is TRBV7-9 and J usage is TRBJ1-2; 8 nucleotides line up with TRBD1. After removal of 5 bases from V and 7 bases from J, the junction contained 9 bases not matched to a gene. Germline V gene data show CDR1 as SEHNR and CDR2 as FQNEAQ (reference sequence). The CDR3 spans 14 residues. CDR3 in amino acids: CASSPQQGAGGYTF. CDR3 DNA sequence: TGTGCCAGCAGCCCACAGCAGGGGGCTGGTGGCTACACCTTC.

This clone has just one count. This CDR3 is also generated by other DNA sequences in the sample. The gene calls are TRBV15 and TRBJ1-5; 7 nucleotides line up with TRBD1. The germline gives CDR1 LNHNV, CDR2 YYDKDF (reference sequence). CDR3 length: 14 residues. V was pared by 5 bases and J by 7 bases, with 8 bases of the junction left unmatched. The CDR3 is CATSLPGGNQPQHF. The DNA for the CDR3 is TGTGCCACCAGCCTGCCAGGGGGAAACCAGCCCCAGCATTTT.

The chain joins TRBV27 to TRBJ2-1; no clear D gene. The CDR3 is made up of 11 amino acids. Germline V gene data show CDR1 as MNHEY and CDR2 as SMNVEV (reference sequence). The V and J ends lost 4 bases and 8 bases respectively, with 6 bases between them. The CDR3 is CASSSVYEQFF. CDR3 nucleotides: TGTGCCAGCAGTTCAGTCTATGAGCAGTTCTTC.